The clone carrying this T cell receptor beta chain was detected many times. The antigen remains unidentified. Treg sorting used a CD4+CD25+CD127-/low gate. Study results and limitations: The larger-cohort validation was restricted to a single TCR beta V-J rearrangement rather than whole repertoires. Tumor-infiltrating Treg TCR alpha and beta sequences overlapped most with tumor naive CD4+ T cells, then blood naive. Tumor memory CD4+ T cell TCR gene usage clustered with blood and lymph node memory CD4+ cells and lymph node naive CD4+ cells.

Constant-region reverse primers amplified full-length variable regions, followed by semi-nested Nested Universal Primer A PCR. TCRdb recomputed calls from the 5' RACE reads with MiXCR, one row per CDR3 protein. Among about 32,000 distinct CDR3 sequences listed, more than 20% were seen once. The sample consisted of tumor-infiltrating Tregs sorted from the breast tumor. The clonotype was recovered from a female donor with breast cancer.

In DNA form, the CDR3 reads TGTGCCAGCAGTTTGAGCCACCCGAACACTGAAGCTTTCTTT. Amino acid sequence: CASSLSHPNTEAFF. The chain is built from TRBV12-3 or TRBV12-4 and TRBJ1-1, with no clear D. V lost 3 bases, J lost 1 base, and 9 bases lay in between. This CDR3 is 14 amino acids long.